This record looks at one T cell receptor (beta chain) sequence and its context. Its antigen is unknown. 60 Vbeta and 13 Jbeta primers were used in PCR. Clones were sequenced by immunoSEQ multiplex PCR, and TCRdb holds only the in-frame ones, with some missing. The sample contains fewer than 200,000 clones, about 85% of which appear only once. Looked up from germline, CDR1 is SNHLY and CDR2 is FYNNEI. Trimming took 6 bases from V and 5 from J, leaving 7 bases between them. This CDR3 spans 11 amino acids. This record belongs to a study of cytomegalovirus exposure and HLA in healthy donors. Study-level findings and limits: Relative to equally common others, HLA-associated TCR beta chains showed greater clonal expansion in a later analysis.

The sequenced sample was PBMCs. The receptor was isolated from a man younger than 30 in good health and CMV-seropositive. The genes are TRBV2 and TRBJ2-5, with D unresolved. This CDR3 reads CASSPRETQYF. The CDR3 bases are TGTGCCAGCAGCCCCCGGGAGACCCAGTACTTC.